This is a list of T cell receptor beta chains from one sample in a study of identical twins. TCRdb called the 5' RACE reads again in MiXCR, with one record for every CDR3 protein. The data contain hundreds of thousands of distinct CDR3 sequences, 24% of them singletons. These data also featured in a second study, about T cells expressing NK-cell markers.

Material for sequencing was CD4+ T cells sorted from blood. These receptors originate from a woman aged 18-30 years in good health. Both conserved end residues are part of each CDR3. A D gene is named only where the DNA matches it firmly. Not all rows give a size; the values are once, few, many and, for expanded clones, a class.

D: -
size: -
J: TRBJ2-6
V: TRBV6-2/TRBV6-3
CDR3: CASSGILSGANVLTF
DNA: TGTGCCAGCAGCGGCATACTATCTGGGGCCAACGTCCTGACTTTC

D: TRBD1
size: few
J: TRBJ1-3
V: TRBV6-1
CDR3: CASSHTGDRNTIYF
DNA: TGTGCCAGCAGCCACACAGGGGACAGAAACACCATATATTTT

D: TRBD2
size: few
J: TRBJ2-2
V: TRBV5-1
CDR3: CASSLGVAGVDGELFF
DNA: TGCGCCAGCAGCTTAGGAGTAGCGGGAGTCGACGGGGAGCTGTTTTTT

D: -
size: -
J: TRBJ2-7
V: TRBV10-3
CDR3: CAISEYQGQGTEQYF
DNA: TGTGCCATCAGTGAGTACCAGGGCCAGGGGACCGAGCAATACTTC

D: TRBD1
size: -
J: TRBJ2-3
V: TRBV5-1
CDR3: CASSSDRGQDTQYF
DNA: TGCGCCAGCAGCTCGGACAGGGGGCAAGATACGCAGTATTTT

D: -
size: -
J: TRBJ2-7
V: TRBV20-1
CDR3: CSASLNEQYF
DNA: TGCAGTGCTAGCTTAAACGAGCAGTACTTC

D: -
size: -
J: TRBJ2-7
V: TRBV5-1
CDR3: CASSFGGPYF
DNA: TGCGCCAGCAGCTTCGGGGGCCCGTACTTC

D: -
size: -
J: TRBJ1-2
V: TRBV20-1
CDR3: CSASRSHLGDYGYTF
DNA: TGCAGTGCTTCGAGGTCGCACCTAGGTGACTATGGCTACACCTTC

D: -
size: many
J: TRBJ1-6
V: TRBV12-3/TRBV12-4
CDR3: CASSLQLSRNSPLHF
DNA: TGTGCCAGCAGTTTACAACTATCCAGGAATTCACCCCTCCACTTT

D: TRBD2
size: -
J: TRBJ2-3
V: TRBV29-1
CDR3: CSVSAAGGPSTDTQYF
DNA: TGCAGCGTTTCGGCAGCGGGGGGGCCTAGCACAGATACGCAGTATTTT

D: -
size: -
J: TRBJ2-7
V: TRBV10-1
CDR3: CASSDSRTVDYEQYF
DNA: TGCGCCAGCAGTGATAGCAGGACAGTAGACTACGAGCAGTACTTC

D: TRBD1
size: -
J: TRBJ1-1
V: TRBV6-6
CDR3: CASSYQGAVSAFF
DNA: TGTGCCAGCAGTTACCAGGGGGCCGTGAGTGCTTTCTTT

D: TRBD2
size: -
J: TRBJ2-3
V: TRBV4-1
CDR3: CASSHTGLAGADTQYF
DNA: TGCGCCAGCAGCCACACGGGACTAGCGGGAGCAGATACGCAGTATTTT

D: -
size: -
J: TRBJ2-5
V: TRBV27
CDR3: CASSRLMGAETQYF
DNA: TGTGCCAGCAGCCGGCTCATGGGAGCAGAGACCCAGTACTTC

D: TRBD2
size: -
J: TRBJ2-2
V: TRBV24-1
CDR3: CATSDSRGRNTGELFF
DNA: TGTGCCACCAGTGATTCGCGGGGGAGGAACACCGGGGAGCTGTTTTTT

D: TRBD1
size: -
J: TRBJ2-5
V: TRBV6-2/TRBV6-3
CDR3: CASSVQGMETQYF
DNA: TGTGCCAGCAGTGTACAGGGGATGGAGACCCAGTACTTC

D: -
size: once
J: TRBJ2-3
V: TRBV1
CDR3: CTSSPRLRADTQYF
DNA: TGCACCAGCAGCCCGCGACTCAGGGCAGATACGCAGTATTTT

D: -
size: -
J: TRBJ2-1
V: TRBV5-1
CDR3: CASSSRTDLDEQFF
DNA: TGCGCCAGCAGCTCACGGACCGATCTCGATGAGCAGTTCTTC

D: -
size: -
J: TRBJ2-3
V: TRBV24-1
CDR3: CATSDFTDTQYF
DNA: TGTGCCACCAGTGATTTTACAGATACGCAGTATTTT

D: TRBD2
size: once
J: TRBJ2-6
V: TRBV6-2/TRBV6-3
CDR3: CASSRRRAGANSTGANVLTF
DNA: TGTGCCAGCAGCAGACGCCGGGCGGGAGCTAATTCTACTGGGGCCAACGTCCTGACTTTC